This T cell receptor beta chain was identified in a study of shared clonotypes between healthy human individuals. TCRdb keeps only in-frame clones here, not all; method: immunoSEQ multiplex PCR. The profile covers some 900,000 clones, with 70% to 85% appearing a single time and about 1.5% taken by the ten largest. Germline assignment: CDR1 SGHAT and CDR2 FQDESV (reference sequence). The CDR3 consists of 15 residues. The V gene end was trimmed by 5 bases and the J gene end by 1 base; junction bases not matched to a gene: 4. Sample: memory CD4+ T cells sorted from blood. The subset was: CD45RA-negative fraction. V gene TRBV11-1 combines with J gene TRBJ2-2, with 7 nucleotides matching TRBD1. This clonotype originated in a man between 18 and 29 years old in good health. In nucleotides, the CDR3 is TGTGCCAGCAGCCAGGACAGGCTGAACACCGGGGAGCTGTTTTTT. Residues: CASSQDRLNTGELFF.